This T cell receptor beta chain was retrieved from a study of blood T cell repertoires in COVID-19. Study-wide context: Sources were T cells, B-cell-depleted T cells, or PBMCs; the material itself was cDNA or gDNA.

Germline V gives CDR1 SGHAT, CDR2 FQNNGV. After removal of 5 bases from V and 7 bases from J, the junction contained 3 bases not matched to a gene. The CDR3 sequence is 14 residues long. Study processing details: Reference gene primer amplification gave nucleated cell count estimates. Libraries were prepared by immunoSEQ multiplex PCR; TCRdb keeps only in-frame clonotypes and omits some of them. V, J and clone size are those of that table, while D and trimming were read from the DNA. The table has some 170,000 clones, over 75% seen once. The V gene is TRBV11-2, the J gene TRBJ1-6; 9 positions match TRBD1. The sample taken for sequencing was peripheral blood. This clonotype was sampled from a man in his sixties with active or convalescent COVID-19. The CDR3 bases are TGTGCCAGCAGCGCCGGGACAGGGAATTCACCCCTCCACTTT. Translated, it gives CASSAGTGNSPLHF.